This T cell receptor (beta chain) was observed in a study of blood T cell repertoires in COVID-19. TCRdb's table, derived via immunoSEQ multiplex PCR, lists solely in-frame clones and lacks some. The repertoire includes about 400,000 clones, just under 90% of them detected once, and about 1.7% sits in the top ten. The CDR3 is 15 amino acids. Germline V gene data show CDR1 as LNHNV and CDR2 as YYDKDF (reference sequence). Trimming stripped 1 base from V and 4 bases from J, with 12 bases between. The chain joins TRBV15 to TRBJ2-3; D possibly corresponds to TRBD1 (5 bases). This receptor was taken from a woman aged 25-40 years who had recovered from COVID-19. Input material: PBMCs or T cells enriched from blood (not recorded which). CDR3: CATSRAGAGADTQYF. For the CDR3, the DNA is TGTGCCACCAGCAGAGCTGGGGCCGGCGCAGATACGCAGTATTTT.